The T cell receptor (beta chain) under discussion was sequenced for a study of T cell changes during pregnancy in multiple sclerosis (dated by TCRdb to between 2018 and 2021). General notes on the study: Changes in the T cell repertoire over the course of pregnancy were examined in this study in women with multiple sclerosis.

The V end gives up 3 bases and the J end 7 bases, leaving 3 bases in the junction not matched to a gene. There are 12 amino acids in the CDR3, from cysteine to phenylalanine inclusive. Of all the DNA, just the CDR3 is kept, 36 bases in frame from base 1. Per the germline V gene (reference sequence), SGHKS is the CDR1 and YYEKEE is the CDR2. To note about this clone: Its antigen specificity is not known. No base quality values were provided; no much bigger clone lies one nucleotide off.

Library creation used the immunoSEQ multiplex PCR assay. TCRdb retrieved this table from immuneACCESS and kept in-frame rearrangements only. Not all clones are present; in checked studies, unresolved V genes account for under half, and no reason is known for the remainder. The table for this sample lists about 29,000 clones; approximately 92% of them were counted only once. The top ten constitute 5% to 6% of the sample. Sample: CD8+ T cells from peripheral blood mononuclear cells, taken before pregnancy. The sequence came from a female donor with multiple sclerosis, enrolled in a pregnancy study. The chain was built from TRBV5-5 and TRBJ1-2; 7 central nucleotides agree with TRBD1. The CDR3 region: CASSSTGIGYTF. Here is the DNA: TGTGCCAGCAGCTCGACAGGGATTGGCTACACCTTC.